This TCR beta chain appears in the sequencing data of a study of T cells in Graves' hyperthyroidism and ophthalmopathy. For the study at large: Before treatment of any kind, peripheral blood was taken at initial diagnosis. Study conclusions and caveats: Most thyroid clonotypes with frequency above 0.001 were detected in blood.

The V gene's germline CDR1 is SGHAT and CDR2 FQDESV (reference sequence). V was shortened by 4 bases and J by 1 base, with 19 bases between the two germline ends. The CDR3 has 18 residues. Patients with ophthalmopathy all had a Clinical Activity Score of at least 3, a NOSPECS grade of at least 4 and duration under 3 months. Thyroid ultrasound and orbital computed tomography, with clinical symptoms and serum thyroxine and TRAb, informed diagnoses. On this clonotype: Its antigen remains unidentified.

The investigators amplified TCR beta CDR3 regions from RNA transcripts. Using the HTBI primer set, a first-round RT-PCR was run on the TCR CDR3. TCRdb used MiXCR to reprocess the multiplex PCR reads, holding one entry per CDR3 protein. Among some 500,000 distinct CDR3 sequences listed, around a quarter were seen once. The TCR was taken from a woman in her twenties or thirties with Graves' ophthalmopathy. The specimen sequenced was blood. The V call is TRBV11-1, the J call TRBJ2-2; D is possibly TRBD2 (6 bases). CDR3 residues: CASSSTRRAPLNTGELFF. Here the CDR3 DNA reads TGTGCCAGCAGCTCAACCCGGAGGGCGCCATTGAACACCGGGGAGCTGTTTTTT. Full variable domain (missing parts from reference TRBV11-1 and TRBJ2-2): EAEVAQSPRYKITEKSQAVAFWCDPISGHATLYWYRQILGQGPELLVQFQDESVVDDSQLPKDRFSAERLKGVDSTLKIQPAELGDSAMYLCASSSTRRAPLNTGELFFGEGSRLTVL.